This T cell receptor (beta chain) was found in a study of shared clonotypes between healthy human individuals. V was pared by 6 bases and J by 4 bases, with 12 bases of the junction left unmatched. CDR1 is SEHNR and CDR2 is FQNEAQ in the germline V gene (reference sequence). This CDR3 is 16 amino acids long. Only in-frame clones appear in the TCRdb table, and some are missing; sequencing was by immunoSEQ multiplex PCR. The data hold some 900,000 clones, with over 75% observed a single time. Sequencing was carried out using memory CD4+ T cells sorted from blood. Stated subset: CD45RA-negative fraction. The clonotype originates from a man between 18 and 35 years old in good health. The chain recombines TRBV7-9 with TRBJ1-5; 7 nucleotides align to TRBD1. CDR3 amino acids: CASSTQQAGGNQPQHF. The CDR3 coding sequence is TGTGCCAGCAGTACCCAGCAGGCAGGGGGGAATCAGCCCCAGCATTTT.